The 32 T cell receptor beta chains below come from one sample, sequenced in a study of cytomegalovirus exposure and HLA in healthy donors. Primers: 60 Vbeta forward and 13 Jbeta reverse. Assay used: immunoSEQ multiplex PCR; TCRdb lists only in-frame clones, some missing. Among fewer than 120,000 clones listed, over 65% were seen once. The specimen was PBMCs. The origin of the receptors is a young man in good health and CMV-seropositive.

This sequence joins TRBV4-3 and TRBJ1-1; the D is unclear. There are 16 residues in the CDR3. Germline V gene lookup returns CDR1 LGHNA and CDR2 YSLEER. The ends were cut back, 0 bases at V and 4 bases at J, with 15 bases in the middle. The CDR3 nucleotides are TGCGCCAGCAGCCAAGATAGTAACGCCTTCGGCACTGAAGCTTTCTTT. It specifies CASSQDSNAFGTEAFF.

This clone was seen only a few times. CDR3 sequence: CASSLARGVTDTQYF. Written as DNA, the CDR3 is TGTGCCAGCAGCTTAGCCCGAGGAGTTACAGATACGCAGTATTTT. The rearrangement uses TRBV7-9 and TRBJ2-3, with D unclear. The CDR3 runs 15 residues. V lost 0 bases and J lost 3, with 10 bases in between. Germline CDR1 reads SEHNR; CDR2 reads FQNEAQ (reference sequence). Combining the CDR3 with reference TRBV7-9 and TRBJ2-3 gives the whole variable domain DTGVSQNPRHKITKRGQNVTFRCDPISEHNRLYWYRQTLGQGPEFLTYFQNEAQLEKSRLLSDRFSAERPKGSFSTLEIQRTEQGDSAMYLCASSLARGVTDTQYFGPGTRLTVL.

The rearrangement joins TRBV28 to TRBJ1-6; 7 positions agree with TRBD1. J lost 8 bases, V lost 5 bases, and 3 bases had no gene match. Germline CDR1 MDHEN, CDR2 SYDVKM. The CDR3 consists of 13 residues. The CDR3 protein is CASSRQGDSPLHF. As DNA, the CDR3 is TGTGCCAGCAGTCGGCAGGGGGATTCACCCCTCCACTTT. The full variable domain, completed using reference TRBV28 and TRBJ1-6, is DVKVTQSSRYLVKRTGEKVFLECVQDMDHENMFWYRQDPGLGLRLIYFSYDVKMKEKGDIPEGYSVSREKKERFSLILESASTNQTSMYLCASSRQGDSPLHFGNGTRLTVT.

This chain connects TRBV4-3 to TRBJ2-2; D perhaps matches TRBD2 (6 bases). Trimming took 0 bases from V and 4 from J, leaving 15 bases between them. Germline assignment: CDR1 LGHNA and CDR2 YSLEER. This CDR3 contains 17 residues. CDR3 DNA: TGCGCCAGCAGCCAAGATCTGCGGGGTAGGGTCACCGGGGAGCTGTTTTTT. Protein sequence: CASSQDLRGRVTGELFF.

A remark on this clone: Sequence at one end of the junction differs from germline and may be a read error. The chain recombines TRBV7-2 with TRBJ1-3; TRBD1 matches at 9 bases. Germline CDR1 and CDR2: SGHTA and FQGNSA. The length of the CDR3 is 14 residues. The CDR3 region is CASSLEGGDREAHF. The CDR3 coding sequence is TGTGCCAGCAGCTTAGAGGGGGGGGACAGGGAGGCGCATTTT.

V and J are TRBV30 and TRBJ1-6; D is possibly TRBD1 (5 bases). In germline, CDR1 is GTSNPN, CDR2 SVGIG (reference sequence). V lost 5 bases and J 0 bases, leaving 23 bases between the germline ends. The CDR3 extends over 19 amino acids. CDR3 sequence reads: CAWGLGSHGGVSYNSPLHF. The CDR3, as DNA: TGTGCCTGGGGACTCGGCAGCCACGGAGGGGTCTCCTATAATTCACCCCTCCACTTT.

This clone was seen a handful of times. The CDR3 nucleotides are TGTGCCAGCAGTTTAGTGGAGGGGATGGTAGTGGGAGGTGGCTACACCTTC. It codes for CASSLVEGMVVGGGYTF. This sequence joins TRBV28 and TRBJ1-2, with D possibly being TRBD1 (5 bases). Trimming cost V 2 bases and J 7 bases, with 23 bases left between them. The CDR3 runs 17 residues. Germline lookup yields CDR1 MDHEN and CDR2 SYDVKM.

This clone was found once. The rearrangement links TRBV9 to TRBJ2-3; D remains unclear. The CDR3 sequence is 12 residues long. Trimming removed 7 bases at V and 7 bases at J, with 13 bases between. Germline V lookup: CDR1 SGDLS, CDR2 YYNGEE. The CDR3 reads CASLGDDNTQYF. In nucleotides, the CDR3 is TGTGCCAGCCTAGGCGATGATAATACGCAGTATTTT.

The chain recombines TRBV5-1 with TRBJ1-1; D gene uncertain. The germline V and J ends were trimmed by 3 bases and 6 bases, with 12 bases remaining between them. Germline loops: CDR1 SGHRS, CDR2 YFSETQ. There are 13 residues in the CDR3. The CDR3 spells CASSSGGSAEAFF. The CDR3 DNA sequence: TGCGCCAGCAGCTCTGGAGGTAGCGCTGAAGCTTTCTTT.

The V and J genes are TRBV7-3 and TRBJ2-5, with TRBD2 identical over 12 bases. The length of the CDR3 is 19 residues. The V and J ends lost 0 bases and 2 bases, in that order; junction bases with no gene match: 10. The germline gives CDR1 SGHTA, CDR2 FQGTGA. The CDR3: CASSLTGPRLAGGQETQYF. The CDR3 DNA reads TGTGCCAGCAGCTTAACTGGGCCCCGGCTAGCGGGGGGGCAAGAGACCCAGTACTTC.

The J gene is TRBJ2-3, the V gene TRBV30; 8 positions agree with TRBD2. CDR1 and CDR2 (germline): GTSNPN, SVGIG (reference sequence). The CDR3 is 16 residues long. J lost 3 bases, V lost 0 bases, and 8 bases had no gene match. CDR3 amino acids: CAWSVFGGANTDTQYF. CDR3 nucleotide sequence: TGTGCCTGGAGTGTGTTCGGGGGGGCTAATACAGATACGCAGTATTTT. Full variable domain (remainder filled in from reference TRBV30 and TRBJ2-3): SQTIHQWPATLVQPVGSPLSLECTVEGTSNPNLYWYRQAAGRGLQLLFYSVGIGQISSEVPQNLSASRPQDRQFILSSKKLLLSDSGFYLCAWSVFGGANTDTQYFGPGTRLTVL.

CDR3 loop: CASSVPVDRDTGELFF. Here the CDR3 DNA reads TGTGCCAGCAGCGTGCCGGTGGACAGGGATACCGGGGAGCTGTTTTTT. The chain combines TRBV9 with TRBJ2-2; 8 positions agree with TRBD1. Per germline, CDR1 SGDLS and CDR2 YYNGEE. V shed 2 bases and J 5 bases; nucleotides not matched to a gene: 8. The CDR3 length is 16 residues.

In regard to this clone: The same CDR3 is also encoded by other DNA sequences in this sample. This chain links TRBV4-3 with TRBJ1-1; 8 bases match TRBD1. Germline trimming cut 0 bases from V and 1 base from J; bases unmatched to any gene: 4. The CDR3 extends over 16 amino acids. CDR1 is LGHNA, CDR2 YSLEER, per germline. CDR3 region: CASSQDPQGANTEAFF. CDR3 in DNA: TGCGCCAGCAGCCAAGATCCCCAGGGGGCGAACACTGAAGCTTTCTTT.

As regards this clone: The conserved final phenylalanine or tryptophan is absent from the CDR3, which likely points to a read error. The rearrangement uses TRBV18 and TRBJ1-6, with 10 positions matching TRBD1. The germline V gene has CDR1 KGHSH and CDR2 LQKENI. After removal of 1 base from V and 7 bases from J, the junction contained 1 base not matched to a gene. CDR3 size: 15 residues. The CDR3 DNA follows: TGTGCCAGCTCACCACGGGACAGGGGAAATTCACCCCTCCACTCT. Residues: CASSPRDRGNSPLHS.

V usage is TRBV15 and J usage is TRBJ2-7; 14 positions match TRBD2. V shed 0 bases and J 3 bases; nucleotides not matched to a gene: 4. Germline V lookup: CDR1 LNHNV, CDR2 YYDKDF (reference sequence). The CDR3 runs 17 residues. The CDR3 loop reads CATSRDRLAGGYYEQYF. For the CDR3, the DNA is TGTGCCACCAGCAGAGATCGACTAGCGGGGGGGTACTACGAGCAGTACTTC.

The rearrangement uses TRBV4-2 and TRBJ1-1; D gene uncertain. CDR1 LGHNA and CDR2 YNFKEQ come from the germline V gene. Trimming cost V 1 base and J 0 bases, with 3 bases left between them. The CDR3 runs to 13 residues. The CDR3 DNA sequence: TGTGCCAGCAGCCAAGGAGTGAACACTGAAGCTTTCTTT. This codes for CASSQGVNTEAFF.

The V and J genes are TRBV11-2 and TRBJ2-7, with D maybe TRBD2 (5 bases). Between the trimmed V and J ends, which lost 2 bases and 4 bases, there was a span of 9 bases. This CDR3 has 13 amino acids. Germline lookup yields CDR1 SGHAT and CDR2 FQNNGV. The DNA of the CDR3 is TGTGCCAGCAGCTTACGTAGCGCTTACGAGCAGTACTTC. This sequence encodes CASSLRSAYEQYF.

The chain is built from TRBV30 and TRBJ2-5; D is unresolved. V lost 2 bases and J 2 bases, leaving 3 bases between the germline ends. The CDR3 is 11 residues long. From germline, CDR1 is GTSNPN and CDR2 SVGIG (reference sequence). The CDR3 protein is CAWSHQETQYF. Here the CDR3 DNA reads TGTGCCTGGAGTCATCAAGAGACCCAGTACTTC.

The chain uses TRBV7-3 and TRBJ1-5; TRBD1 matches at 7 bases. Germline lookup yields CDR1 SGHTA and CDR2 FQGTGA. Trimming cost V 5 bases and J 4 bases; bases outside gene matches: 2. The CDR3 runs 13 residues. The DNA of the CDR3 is TGTGCCAGCAGCCTGACAGGGAATCAGCCCCAGCATTTT. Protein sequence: CASSLTGNQPQHF.

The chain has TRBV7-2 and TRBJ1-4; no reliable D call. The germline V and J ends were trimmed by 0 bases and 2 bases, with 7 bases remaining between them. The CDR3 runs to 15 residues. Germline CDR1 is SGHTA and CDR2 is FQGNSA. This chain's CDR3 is CASSLARGTNEKLFF. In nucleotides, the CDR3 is TGTGCCAGCAGCTTAGCGCGAGGGACTAATGAAAAACTGTTTTTT.

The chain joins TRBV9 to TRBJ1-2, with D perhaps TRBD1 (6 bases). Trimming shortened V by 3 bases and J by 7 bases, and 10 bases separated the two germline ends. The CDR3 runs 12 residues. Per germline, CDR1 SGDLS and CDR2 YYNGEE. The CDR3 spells CASSAEGVGYTF. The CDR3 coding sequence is TGTGCCAGCAGCGCTGAGGGGGTTGGCTACACCTTC.

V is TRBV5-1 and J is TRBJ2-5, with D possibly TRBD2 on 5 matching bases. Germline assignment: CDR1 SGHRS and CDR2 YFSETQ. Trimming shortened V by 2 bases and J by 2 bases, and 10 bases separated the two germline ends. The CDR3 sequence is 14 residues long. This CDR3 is CASSFTSSQETQYF. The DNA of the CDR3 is TGCGCCAGCAGCTTCACTAGTTCACAAGAGACCCAGTACTTC.

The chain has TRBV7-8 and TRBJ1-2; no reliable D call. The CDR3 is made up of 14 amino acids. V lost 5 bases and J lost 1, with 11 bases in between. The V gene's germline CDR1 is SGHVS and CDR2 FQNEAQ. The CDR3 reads CASSPDGSNYGYTF. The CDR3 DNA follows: TGTGCCAGCAGCCCCGACGGGAGTAACTATGGCTACACCTTC.

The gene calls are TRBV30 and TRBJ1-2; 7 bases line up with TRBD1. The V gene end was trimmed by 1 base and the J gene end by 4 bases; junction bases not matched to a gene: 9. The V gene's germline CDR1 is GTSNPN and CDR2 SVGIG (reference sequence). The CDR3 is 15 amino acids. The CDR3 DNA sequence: TGTGCCTGGAGTGACCCAGGGGGGCACAGCTATGGCTACACCTTC. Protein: CAWSDPGGHSYGYTF.

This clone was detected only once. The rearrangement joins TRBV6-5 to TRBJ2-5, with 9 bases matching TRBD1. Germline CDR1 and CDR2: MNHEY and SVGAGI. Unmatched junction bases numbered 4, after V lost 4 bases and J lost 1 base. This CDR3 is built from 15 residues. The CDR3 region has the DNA TGTGCCAGCAGTTCACAGGGGGCTGTCCAAGAGACCCAGTACTTC. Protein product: CASSSQGAVQETQYF.

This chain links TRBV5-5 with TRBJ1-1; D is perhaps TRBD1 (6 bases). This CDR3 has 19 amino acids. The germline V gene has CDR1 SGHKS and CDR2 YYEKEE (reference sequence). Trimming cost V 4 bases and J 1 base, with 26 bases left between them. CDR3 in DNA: TGTGCCAGCAGCCGGGGCTTAACAGGGATTGGTCTAGAGAACACTGAAGCTTTCTTT. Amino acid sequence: CASSRGLTGIGLENTEAFF.

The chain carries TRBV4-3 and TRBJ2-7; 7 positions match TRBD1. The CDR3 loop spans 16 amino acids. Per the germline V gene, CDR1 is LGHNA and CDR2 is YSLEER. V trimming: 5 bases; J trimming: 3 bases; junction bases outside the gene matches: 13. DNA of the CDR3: TGCGCCAGCAGCGAAGGGGGACCGGGACAGATCTACGAGCAGTACTTC. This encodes CASSEGGPGQIYEQYF.

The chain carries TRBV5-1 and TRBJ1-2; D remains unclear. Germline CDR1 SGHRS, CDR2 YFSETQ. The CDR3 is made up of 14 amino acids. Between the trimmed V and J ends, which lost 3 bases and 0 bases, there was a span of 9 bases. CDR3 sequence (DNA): TGCGCCAGCAGCTCCGAGGGTACTAACTATGGCTACACCTTC. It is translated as CASSSEGTNYGYTF.

CDR3 residues: CASSGSGTLNTGELFF. CDR3 bases: TGTGCCAGCAGTGGATCCGGGACATTGAACACCGGGGAGCTGTTTTTT. This chain links TRBV6-1 with TRBJ2-2; weak D call: TRBD1 (6 bases). This CDR3 has 16 residues. V lost 4 bases and J 1 base, leaving 13 bases between the germline ends. Germline assignment: CDR1 MNHNS and CDR2 SASEGT.

In DNA form, the CDR3 reads TGTGCCAGCAGCCTCCGAACAGGGGGCGAGCAGTACTTC. It yields the protein CASSLRTGGEQYF. The chain couples TRBV13 to TRBJ2-7; TRBD1 matches 8 bases. The CDR3 length is 13 residues. CDR1 is PRHDT and CDR2 is FYEKMQ in the germline V gene (reference sequence). V lost 5 bases to trimming and J lost 6 bases; unmatched junction nucleotides: 6.

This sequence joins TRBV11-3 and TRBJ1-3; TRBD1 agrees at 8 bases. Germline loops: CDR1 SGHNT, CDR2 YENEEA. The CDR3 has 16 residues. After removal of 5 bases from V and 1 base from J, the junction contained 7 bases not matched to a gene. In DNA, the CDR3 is TGTGCCAGCAGCCCCGGAGGGACAGGATCTGGAAACACCATATATTTT. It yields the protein CASSPGGTGSGNTIYF. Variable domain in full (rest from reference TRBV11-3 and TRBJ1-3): EAGVVQSPRYKIIEKKQPVAFWCNPISGHNTLYWYLQNLGQGPELLIRYENEEAVDDSQLPKDRFSAERLKGVDSTLKIQPAELGDSAVYLCASSPGGTGSGNTIYFGEGSWLTVV.

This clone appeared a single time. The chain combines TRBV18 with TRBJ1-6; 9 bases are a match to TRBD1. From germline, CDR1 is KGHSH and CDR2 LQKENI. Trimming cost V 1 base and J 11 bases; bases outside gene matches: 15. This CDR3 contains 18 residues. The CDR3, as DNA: TGTGCCAGCTCACCACAACCCGGGACAGGGACTTTGATTACACCCCTCCACTTT. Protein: CASSPQPGTGTLITPLHF.